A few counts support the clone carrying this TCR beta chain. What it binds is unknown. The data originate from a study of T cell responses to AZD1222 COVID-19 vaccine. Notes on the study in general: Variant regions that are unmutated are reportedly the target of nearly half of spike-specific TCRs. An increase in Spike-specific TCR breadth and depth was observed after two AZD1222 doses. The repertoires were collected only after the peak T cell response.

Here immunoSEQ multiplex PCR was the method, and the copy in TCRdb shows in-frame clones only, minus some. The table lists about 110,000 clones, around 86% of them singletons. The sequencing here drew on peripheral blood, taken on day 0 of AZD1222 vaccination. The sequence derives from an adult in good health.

CDR3 amino acids: CATRGSSQETQYF. Written as DNA, the CDR3 is TGTGCCACTAGGGGGAGCTCCCAAGAGACCCAGTACTTC. The rearrangement uses TRBV19 and TRBJ2-5; D perhaps matches TRBD1 (6 bases). Germline V lookup: CDR1 LNHDA, CDR2 SQIVND (reference sequence). This CDR3 has 13 amino acids. Deletions cut 10 bases from V and 1 base from J, with 13 bases between. Variable domain in full (rest from reference TRBV19 and TRBJ2-5): DGGITQSPKYLFRKEGQNVTLSCEQNLNHDAMYWYRQDPGQGLRLIYYSQIVNDFQKGDIAEGYSVSREKKESFPLTVTSAQKNPTAFYLCATRGSSQETQYFGPGTRLLVL.